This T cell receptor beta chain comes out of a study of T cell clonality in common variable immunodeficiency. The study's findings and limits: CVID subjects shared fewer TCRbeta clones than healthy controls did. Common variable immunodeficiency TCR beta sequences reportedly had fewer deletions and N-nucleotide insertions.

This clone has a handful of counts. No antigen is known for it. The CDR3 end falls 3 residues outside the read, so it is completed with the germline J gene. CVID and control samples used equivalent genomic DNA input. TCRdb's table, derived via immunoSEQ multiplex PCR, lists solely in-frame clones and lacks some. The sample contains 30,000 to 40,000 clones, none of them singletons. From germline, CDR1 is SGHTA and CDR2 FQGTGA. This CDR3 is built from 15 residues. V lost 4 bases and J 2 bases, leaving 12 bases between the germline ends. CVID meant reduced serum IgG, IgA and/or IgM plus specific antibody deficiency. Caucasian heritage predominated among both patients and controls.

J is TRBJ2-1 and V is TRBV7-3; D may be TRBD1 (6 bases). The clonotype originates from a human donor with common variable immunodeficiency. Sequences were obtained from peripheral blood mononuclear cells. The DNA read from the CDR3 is TGTGCCAGCAGCTCTTTTCGGACAGCCTACAATGAG. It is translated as CASSSFRTAYNE. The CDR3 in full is CASSSFRTAYNEQFF. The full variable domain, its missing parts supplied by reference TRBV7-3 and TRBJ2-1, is GAGVSQTPSNKVTEKGKYVELRCDPISGHTALYWYRQSLGQGPEFLIYFQGTGAADDSGLPNDRFFAVRPEGSVSTLKIQRTERGDSAVYLCASSSFRTAYNEQFFGPGTRLTVL.